This T cell receptor beta chain originates from a study of a mutant IDH1 vaccine in newly diagnosed glioma. TCRdb's table, derived via immunoSEQ multiplex PCR, lists solely in-frame clones and lacks some. The sample records approximately 45,000 clones, 88% being singletons. This clone was seen more than once but under ten times. Its antigen is not identified. The time point denotes: week 35, safety follow-up. Alongside topical imiquimod, each dose of vaccine comprised 300 ug of mutant IDH1 20-mer peptide. CDR3 length: 13 residues. In germline, CDR1 is WSHSY, CDR2 SAAADI. The ends were cut back, 3 bases at V and 3 bases at J, with 8 bases in the middle.

The material sequenced was PBMCs, taken from a glioma patient whose treatment included an IDH1 peptide vaccine. This receptor was taken from a woman aged 35 to 49 with glioma. V usage is TRBV10-2 and J usage is TRBJ1-1; D is undetermined. CDR3 residues: CASSDESYTEAFF. The CDR3 region has the DNA TGCGCCAGCAGTGATGAGAGTTACACTGAAGCTTTCTTT.